This TCR beta chain came from a study of T-cell memory formation after mild COVID-19. General study findings and limits: CD4+ contracting clones were found mainly in CM and EM, and CD8+ ones in EMRA.

Losses at the gene ends were 3 bases for V and 0 bases for J; bases not matched to a gene: 10. This CDR3 is 17 amino acids long. Germline V gene data show CDR1 as SGHRS and CDR2 as YFSETQ. 5'RACE with constant-segment primers built TCRalpha and TCRbeta cDNA libraries with UMIs. TCRdb reprocessed the 5' RACE reads with MiXCR, giving one entry per CDR3 protein. In the table there are around 530,000 distinct CDR3 sequences, 20% to 25% of which are singletons. On this clonotype itself: The antigen is undetermined.

The rearrangement links TRBV5-1 to TRBJ1-2, with 8 bases fitting TRBD1. The receptor was derived from an adult woman who had mild COVID-19 (a few samples of this study predate the infection). Cell type and time point are not known. The sample consisted of PBMCs or a T cell subset sorted from them (not recorded which). CDR3 coding DNA: TGCGCCAGCAGCTCTCGGACAGGGACGGGGGCTAACTATGGCTACACCTTC. Its translation: CASSSRTGTGANYGYTF. Drawing the rest from reference TRBV5-1 and TRBJ1-2, the complete variable domain is KAGVTQTPRYLIKTRGQQVTLSCSPISGHRSVSWYQQTPGQGLQFLFEYFSETQRNKGNFPGRFSGRQFSNSRSEMNVSTLELGDSALYLCASSSRTGTGANYGYTFGSGTRLTVV.